This entry concerns a single T cell receptor (beta chain). The data originate from a study of blood T cell repertoires in COVID-19. Study information: Sites across the United States, Italy and Spain contributed samples from acute and convalescent COVID-19. T cells, B-cell-depleted T cells, or PBMCs provided the cDNA or gDNA that served as material.

Original data processing: Reference gene primer amplification gave estimated nucleated cell counts. Sequencing used immunoSEQ multiplex PCR; TCRdb keeps in-frame clones, though not all of them. The DNA gave D and trimming, while V, J and clone size come from that table. In the table there are about 670,000 clones, about 90% of which are singletons. The V end lost 4 bases, the J end lost 3 bases, and 13 bases lay between the germline ends. Germline CDR1 SGDLS, CDR2 YYNGEE. The CDR3 is 14 amino acids. The genes are TRBV9 and TRBJ1-1; D is unresolved. The sequenced material came from peripheral blood. This clonotype originated in a woman younger than 30 with acute or convalescent COVID-19. CDR3 in amino acids: CASSPPEVDTEAFF. The DNA of the CDR3 is TGTGCCAGCAGCCCGCCGGAGGTGGACACTGAAGCTTTCTTT.